This record concerns one TCR beta chain sequence. What it binds is unknown. These data come from a study of blood T cells in healthy people across ages. Study outcomes and limitations: More naive CD4+ cells and higher diversity were found in long-lived than in aged donors. The percentage of naive T cells correlated strongly with TCR beta diversity.

The CDR3 is 12 residues long. CDR1 is WSHSY, CDR2 SAAADI, per germline. Trimming stripped 3 bases from V and 4 bases from J, with 7 bases between. A second PCR, run for about 6 to 11 cycles, used a sample-barcoded 5' primer plus a J-beta primer mix. TCRdb independently ran MiXCR on the 5' RACE reads; one entry per CDR3 protein. The data show almost 1 million distinct CDR3 sequences, just over 50% seen once. Isolated per sample were at least 6 million PBMCs. Samples each yielded at least 5 micrograms of total RNA. The sequence came from an older woman in good health. Sequencing was carried out using blood. The rearrangement links TRBV10-2 to TRBJ2-7; a weak D match, TRBD2 (5 bases). CDR3 sequence reads: CASSDLAYEQYF. CDR3 coding DNA: TGCGCCAGCAGTGACCTAGCTTACGAGCAGTACTTC.